This T cell receptor (beta chain) emerged from a study of T cell responses to AZD1222 COVID-19 vaccine. Whole-study findings and limits: There were repertoire samples only from the period after the peak T cell response.

The method was immunoSEQ multiplex PCR; TCRdb's version includes in-frame clones alone and lacks a portion of them. The profile shows 150,000 or so clones, around 90% of them singletons. Concerning this clone itself: The antigen is unknown.

This CDR3 region has 16 residues. Germline assignment: CDR1 MNHEY and CDR2 SVGAGI. With 0 bases removed from V and 1 base from J, the gap between germline ends came to 12 bases. The V call is TRBV6-5, the J call TRBJ2-5, with D maybe TRBD1 (6 bases). This sequence was found in an adult in good health. The input for sequencing was peripheral blood, taken on day 0 of AZD1222 vaccination. The CDR3 region has the DNA TGTGCCAGCAGTTACTCGTTGACAGGCGGCCAAGAGACCCAGTACTTC. It translates to CASSYSLTGGQETQYF.